This T cell receptor (beta chain) was retrieved from a study of blood T cell repertoires in COVID-19. About the study: The origin of the acute and convalescent COVID-19 samples was the United States, Italy and Spain. Sources were T cells, B-cell-depleted T cells, or PBMCs; the material itself was cDNA or gDNA.

Measured with immunoSEQ multiplex PCR; TCRdb has only the in-frame clones, and not every one. Seen here are 250,000 to 350,000 clones, about 90% observed once, and the top ten hold 2% to 2.5%. Trimming removed 7 bases from V and 6 bases from J, with 12 bases in between. The CDR3 loop spans 12 amino acids. Germline CDR1 is MNHEY and CDR2 is SVGAGI. Sequences were obtained from peripheral blood. The receptor was isolated from a woman aged 25 to 39 who had recovered from COVID-19. This rearrangement joins TRBV6-5 to TRBJ1-1; possibly TRBD1 for D (6 bases). CDR3 region: CASIRRGAEAFF. In nucleotides, the CDR3 is TGTGCCAGCATCCGCAGGGGAGCTGAAGCTTTCTTT.